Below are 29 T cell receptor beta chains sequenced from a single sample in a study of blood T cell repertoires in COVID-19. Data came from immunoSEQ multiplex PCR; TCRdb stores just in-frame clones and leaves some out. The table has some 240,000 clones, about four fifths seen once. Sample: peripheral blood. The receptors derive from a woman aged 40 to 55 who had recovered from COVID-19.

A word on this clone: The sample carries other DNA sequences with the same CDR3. CDR3 residues: CAWSPGQGNYGYTF. Written as DNA, the CDR3 is TGTGCCTGGAGCCCCGGACAGGGGAACTATGGCTACACCTTC. V usage is TRBV30 and J usage is TRBJ1-2, with 9 bases identical to TRBD1. J was trimmed by 2 bases and V by 3 bases; bases with no gene match: 4. The germline CDR1 and CDR2 sequences are GTSNPN and SVGIG (reference sequence). This CDR3 comprises 14 residues.

The CDR3: CAWSRRQTLWSYTF. CDR3 nucleotides: TGTGCCTGGAGTAGGAGACAGACCTTATGGAGCTACACCTTC. J is TRBJ1-2 and V is TRBV30, with D possibly TRBD1 on 5 matching bases. The germline gives CDR1 GTSNPN, CDR2 SVGIG (reference sequence). This CDR3 contains 14 residues. The V gene lost 2 bases and the J gene lost 9 bases, with 19 bases spanning the gap.

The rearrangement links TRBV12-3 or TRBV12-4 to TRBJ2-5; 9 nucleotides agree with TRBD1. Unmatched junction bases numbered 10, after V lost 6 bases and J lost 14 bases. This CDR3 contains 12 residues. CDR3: CASSPTGGGRYF. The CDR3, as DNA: TGTGCCAGCAGCCCTACAGGGGGCGGGAGATACTTC.

This CDR3 reads CASSWMAGADGEQYF. For the CDR3, the DNA is TGTGCCAGCAGCTGGATGGCAGGGGCTGACGGCGAGCAGTACTTC. The J gene is TRBJ2-7, the V gene TRBV7-2; perhaps TRBD1 as D (6 bases). Trimming removed 4 bases at V and 6 bases at J, with 19 bases between. This CDR3 has 15 residues. The germline V gene encodes CDR1 SGHTA and CDR2 FQGNSA. The complete variable domain, with remaining parts taken from reference TRBV7-2 and TRBJ2-7, reads GAGVSQSPSNKVTEKGKDVELRCDPISGHTALYWYRQSLGQGLEFLIYFQGNSAPDKSGLPSDRFSAERTGGSVSTLTIQRTQQEDSAVYLCASSWMAGADGEQYFGPGTRLTVT.

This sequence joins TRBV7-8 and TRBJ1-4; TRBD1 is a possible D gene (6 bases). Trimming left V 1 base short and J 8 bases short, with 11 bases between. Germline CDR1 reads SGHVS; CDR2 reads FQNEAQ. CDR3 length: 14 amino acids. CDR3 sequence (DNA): TGTGCCAGCAGCTTAGGCAGGGGTGGAGAAAAACTGTTTTTT. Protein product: CASSLGRGGEKLFF.

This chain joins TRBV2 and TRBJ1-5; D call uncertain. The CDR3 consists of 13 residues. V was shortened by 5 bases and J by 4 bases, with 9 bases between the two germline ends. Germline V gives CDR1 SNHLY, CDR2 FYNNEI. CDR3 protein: CASSKQLNQPQHF. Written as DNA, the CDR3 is TGTGCCAGCAGTAAACAGTTAAATCAGCCCCAGCATTTT.

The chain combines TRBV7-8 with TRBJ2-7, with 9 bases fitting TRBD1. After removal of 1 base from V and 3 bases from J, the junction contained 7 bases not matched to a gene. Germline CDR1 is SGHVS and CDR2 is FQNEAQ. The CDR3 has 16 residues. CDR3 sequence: CASSLEQQGAGYEQYF. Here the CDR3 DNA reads TGTGCCAGCAGCTTAGAGCAACAGGGGGCAGGCTACGAGCAGTACTTC.

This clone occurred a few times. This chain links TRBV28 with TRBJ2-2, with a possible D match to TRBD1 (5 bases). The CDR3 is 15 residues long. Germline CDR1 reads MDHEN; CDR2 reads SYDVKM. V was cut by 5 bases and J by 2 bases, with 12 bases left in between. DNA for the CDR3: TGTGCCAGCAGTGTCAGGGAAGGAAACACCGGGGAGCTGTTTTTT. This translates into CASSVREGNTGELFF.

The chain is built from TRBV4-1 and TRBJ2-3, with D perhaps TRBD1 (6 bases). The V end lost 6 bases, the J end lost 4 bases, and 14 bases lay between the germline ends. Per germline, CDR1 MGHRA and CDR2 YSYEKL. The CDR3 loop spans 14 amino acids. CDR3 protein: CASRLQGLADTQYF. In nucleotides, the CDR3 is TGCGCCAGCAGACTTCAGGGGCTTGCAGATACGCAGTATTTT.

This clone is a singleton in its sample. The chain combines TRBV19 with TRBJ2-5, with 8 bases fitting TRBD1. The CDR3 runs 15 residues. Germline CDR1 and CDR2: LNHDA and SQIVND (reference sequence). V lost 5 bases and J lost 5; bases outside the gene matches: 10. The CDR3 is CASSLPSRGQETQYF. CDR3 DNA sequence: TGTGCCAGTAGTCTTCCGTCCAGGGGGCAGGAGACCCAGTACTTC.

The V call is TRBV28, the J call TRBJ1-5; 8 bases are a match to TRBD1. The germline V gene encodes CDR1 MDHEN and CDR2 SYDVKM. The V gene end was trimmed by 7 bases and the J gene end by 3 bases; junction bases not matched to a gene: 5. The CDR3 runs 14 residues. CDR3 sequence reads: CASTRTGNNQPQHF. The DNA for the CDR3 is TGTGCCAGCACCCGGACAGGGAACAATCAGCCCCAGCATTTT. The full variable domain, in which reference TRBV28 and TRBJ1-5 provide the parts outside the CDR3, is DVKVTQSSRYLVKRTGEKVFLECVQDMDHENMFWYRQDPGLGLRLIYFSYDVKMKEKGDIPEGYSVSREKKERFSLILESASTNQTSMYLCASTRTGNNQPQHFGDGTRLSIL.

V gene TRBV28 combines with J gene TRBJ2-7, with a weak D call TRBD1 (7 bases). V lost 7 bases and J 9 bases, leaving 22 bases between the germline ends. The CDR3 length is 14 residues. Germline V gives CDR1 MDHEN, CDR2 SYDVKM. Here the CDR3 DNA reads TGTGCCAGCACCAGGGGGGACAGACCCTCCCGGCAGTACTTC. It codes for CASTRGDRPSRQYF.

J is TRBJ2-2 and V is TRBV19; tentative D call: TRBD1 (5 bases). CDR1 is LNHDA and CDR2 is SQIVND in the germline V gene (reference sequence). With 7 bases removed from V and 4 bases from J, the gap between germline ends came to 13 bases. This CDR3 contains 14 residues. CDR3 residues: CASKVRQITGELFF. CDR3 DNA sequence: TGTGCCAGTAAGGTCCGACAGATCACCGGGGAGCTGTTTTTT.

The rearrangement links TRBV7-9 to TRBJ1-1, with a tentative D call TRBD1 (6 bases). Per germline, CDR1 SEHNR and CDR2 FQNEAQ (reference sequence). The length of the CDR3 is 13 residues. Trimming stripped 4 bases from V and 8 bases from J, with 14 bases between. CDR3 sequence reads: CASSSQGQNEAFF. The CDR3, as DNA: TGTGCCAGCAGCTCCCAAGGACAGAACGAAGCTTTCTTT.

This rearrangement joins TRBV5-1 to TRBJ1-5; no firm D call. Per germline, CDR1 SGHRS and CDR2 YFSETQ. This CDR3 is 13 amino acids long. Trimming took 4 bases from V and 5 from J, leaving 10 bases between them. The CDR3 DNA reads TGCGCCAGCAGCCCGCTCTCGGATCAGCCCCAGCATTTT. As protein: CASSPLSDQPQHF.

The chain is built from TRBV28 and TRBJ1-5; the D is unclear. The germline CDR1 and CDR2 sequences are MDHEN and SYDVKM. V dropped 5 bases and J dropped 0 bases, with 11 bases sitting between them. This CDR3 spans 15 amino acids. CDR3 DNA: TGTGCCAGCAGTCACAGAATTTATAGCAATCAGCCCCAGCATTTT. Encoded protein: CASSHRIYSNQPQHF.

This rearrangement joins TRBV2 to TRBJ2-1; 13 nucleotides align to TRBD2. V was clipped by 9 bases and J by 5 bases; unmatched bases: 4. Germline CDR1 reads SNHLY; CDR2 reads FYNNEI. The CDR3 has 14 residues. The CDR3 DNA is TGTGCCAGTCTGGGACTAGCGGGAAACAATGAGCAGTTCTTC. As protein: CASLGLAGNNEQFF.

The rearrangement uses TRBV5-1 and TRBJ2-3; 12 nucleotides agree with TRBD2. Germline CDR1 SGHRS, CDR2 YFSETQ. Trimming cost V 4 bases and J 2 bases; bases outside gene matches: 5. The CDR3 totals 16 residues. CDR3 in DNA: TGCGCCAGCAGCCCCGGACTAGCGGGGCCCACAGATACGCAGTATTTT. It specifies CASSPGLAGPTDTQYF.

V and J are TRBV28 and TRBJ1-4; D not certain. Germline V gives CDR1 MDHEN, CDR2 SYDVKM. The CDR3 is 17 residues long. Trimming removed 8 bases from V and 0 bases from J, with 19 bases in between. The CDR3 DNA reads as TGTGCCAGCCTACGGGCAGGAGGGCAAGCAACTAATGAAAAACTGTTTTTT. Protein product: CASLRAGGQATNEKLFF. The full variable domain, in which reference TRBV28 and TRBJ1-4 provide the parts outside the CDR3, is DVKVTQSSRYLVKRTGEKVFLECVQDMDHENMFWYRQDPGLGLRLIYFSYDVKMKEKGDIPEGYSVSREKKERFSLILESASTNQTSMYLCASLRAGGQATNEKLFFGSGTQLSVL.

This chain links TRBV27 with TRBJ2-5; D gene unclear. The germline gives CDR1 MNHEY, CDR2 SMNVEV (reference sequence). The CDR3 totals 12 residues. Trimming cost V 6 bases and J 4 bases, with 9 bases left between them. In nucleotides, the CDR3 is TGTGCCAGCAGCCATCACGGAGAGACCCAGTACTTC. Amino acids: CASSHHGETQYF.

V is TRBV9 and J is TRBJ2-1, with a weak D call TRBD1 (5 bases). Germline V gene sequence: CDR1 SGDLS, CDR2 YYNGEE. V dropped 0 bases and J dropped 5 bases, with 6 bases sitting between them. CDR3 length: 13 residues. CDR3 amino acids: CASSVVQDNEQFF. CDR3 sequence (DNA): TGTGCCAGCAGCGTAGTACAGGACAATGAGCAGTTCTTC.

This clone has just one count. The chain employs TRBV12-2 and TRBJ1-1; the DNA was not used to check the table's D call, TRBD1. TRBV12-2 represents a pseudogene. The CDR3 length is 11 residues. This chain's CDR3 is CASRKTVEAFF. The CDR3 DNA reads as TGTGCAAGTCGCAAGACAGTAGAAGCTTTCTTT.

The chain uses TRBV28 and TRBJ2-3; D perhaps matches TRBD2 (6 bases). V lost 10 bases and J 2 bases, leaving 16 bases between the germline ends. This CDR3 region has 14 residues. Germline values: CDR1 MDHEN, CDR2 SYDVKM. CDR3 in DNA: TGTGCCACCAACCCGCGGGGACTCACAGATACGCAGTATTTT. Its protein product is CATNPRGLTDTQYF.

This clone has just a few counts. The CDR3 sequence is CASSLPGTSGETQYF. CDR3 DNA: TGTGCCAGCAGCTTGCCAGGGACTAGCGGGGAGACCCAGTACTTC. The chain couples TRBV5-4 to TRBJ2-5; 12 bases match TRBD2. J was trimmed by 5 bases and V by 1 base; bases with no gene match: 3. CDR1 and CDR2 (germline): SGHNT, YYREEE (reference sequence). The CDR3 has 15 amino acids.

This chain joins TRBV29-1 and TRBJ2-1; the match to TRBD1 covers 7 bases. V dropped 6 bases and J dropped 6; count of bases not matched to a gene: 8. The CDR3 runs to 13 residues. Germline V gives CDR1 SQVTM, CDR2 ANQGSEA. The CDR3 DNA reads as TGCAGCGTCATGACGGGACAGACCAATGAGCAGTTCTTC. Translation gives CSVMTGQTNEQFF.

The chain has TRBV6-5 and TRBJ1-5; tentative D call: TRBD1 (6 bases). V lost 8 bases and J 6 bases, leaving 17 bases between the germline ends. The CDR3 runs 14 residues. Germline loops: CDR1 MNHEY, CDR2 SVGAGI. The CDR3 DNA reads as TGTGCCAGCGCCGAAGGGGGGGAACCTCAGCCCCAGCATTTT. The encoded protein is CASAEGGEPQPQHF.

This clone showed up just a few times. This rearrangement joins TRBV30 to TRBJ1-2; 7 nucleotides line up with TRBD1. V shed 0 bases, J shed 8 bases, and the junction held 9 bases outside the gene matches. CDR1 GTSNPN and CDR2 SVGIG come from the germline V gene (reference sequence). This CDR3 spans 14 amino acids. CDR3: CAWSVPAQGGGYTF. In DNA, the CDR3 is TGTGCCTGGAGTGTACCGGCGCAGGGGGGCGGCTACACCTTC.

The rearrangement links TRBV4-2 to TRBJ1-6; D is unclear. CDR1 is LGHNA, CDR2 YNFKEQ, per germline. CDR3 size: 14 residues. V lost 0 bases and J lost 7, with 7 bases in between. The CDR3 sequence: CASSQEAENSPLHF. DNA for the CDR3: TGTGCCAGCAGCCAAGAAGCCGAGAATTCACCCCTCCACTTT.

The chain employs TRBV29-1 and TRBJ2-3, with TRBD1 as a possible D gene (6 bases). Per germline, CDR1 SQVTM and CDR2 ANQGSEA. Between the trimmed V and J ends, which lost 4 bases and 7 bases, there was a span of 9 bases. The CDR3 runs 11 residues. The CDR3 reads CSVVDSYTQYF. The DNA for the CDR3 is TGCAGCGTTGTGGACAGTTATACGCAGTATTTT.